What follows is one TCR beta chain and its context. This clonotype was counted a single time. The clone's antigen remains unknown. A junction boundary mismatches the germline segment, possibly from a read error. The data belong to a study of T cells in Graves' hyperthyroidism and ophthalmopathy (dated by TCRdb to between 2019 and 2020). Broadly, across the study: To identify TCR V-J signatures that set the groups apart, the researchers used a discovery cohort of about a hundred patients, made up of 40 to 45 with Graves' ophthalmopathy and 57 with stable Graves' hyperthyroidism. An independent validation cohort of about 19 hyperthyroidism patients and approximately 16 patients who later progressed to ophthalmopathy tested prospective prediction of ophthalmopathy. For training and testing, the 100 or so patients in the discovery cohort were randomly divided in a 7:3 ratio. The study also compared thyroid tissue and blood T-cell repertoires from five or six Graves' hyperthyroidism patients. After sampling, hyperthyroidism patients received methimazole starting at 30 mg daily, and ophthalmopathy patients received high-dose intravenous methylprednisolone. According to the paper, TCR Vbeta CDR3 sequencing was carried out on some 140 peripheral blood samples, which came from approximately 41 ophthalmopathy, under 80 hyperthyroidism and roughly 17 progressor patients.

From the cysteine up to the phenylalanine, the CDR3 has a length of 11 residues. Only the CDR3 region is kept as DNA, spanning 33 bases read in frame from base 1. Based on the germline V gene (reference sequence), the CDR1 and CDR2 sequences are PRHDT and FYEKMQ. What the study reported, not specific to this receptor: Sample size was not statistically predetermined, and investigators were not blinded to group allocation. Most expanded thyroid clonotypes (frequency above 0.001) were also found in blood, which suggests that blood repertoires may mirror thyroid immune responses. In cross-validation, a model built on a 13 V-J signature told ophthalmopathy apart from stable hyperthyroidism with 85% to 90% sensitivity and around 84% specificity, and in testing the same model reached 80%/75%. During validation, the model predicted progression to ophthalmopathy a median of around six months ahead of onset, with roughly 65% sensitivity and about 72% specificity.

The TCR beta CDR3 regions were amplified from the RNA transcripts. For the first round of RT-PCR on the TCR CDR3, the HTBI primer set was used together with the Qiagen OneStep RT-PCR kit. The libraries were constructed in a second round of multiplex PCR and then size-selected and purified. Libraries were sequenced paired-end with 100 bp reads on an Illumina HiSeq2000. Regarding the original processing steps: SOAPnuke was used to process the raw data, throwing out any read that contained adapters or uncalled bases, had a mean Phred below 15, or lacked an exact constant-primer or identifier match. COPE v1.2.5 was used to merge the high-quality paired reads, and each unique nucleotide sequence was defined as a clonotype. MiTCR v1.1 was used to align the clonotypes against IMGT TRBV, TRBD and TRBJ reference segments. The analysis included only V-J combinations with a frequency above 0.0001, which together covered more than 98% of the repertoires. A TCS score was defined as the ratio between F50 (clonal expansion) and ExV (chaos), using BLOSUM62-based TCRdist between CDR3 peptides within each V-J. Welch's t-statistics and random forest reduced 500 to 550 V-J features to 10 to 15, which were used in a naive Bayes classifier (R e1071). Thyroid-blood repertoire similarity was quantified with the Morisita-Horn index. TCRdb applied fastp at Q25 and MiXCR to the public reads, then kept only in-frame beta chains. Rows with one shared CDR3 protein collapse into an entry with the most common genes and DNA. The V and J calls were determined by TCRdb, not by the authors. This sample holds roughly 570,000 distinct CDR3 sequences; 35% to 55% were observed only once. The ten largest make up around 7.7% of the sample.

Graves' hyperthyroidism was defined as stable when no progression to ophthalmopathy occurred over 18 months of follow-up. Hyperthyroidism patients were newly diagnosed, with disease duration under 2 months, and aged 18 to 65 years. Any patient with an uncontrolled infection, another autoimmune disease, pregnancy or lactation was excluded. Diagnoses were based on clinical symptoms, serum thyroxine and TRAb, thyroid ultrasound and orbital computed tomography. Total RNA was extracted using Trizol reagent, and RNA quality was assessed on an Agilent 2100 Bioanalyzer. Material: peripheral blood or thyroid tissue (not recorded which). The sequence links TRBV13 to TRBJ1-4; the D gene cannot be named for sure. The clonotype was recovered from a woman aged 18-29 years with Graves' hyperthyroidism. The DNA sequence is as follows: TGTGCCAGCAGTGGACTAGATAAACTGTTTTTC. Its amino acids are CASSGLDKLFF.